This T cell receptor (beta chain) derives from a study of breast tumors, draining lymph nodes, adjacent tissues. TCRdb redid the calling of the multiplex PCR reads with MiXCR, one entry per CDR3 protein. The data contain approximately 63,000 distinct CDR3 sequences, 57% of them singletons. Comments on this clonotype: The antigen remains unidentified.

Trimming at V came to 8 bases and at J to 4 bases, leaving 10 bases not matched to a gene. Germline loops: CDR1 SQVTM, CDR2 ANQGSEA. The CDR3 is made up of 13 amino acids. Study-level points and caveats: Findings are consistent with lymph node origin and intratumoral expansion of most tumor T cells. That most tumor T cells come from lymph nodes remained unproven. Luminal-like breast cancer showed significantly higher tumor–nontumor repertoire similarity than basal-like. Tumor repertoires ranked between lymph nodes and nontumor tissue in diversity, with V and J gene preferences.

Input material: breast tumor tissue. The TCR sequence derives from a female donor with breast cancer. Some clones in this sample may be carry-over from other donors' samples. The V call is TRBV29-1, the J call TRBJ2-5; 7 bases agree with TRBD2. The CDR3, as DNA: TGCAGCATTGGGGAATTAGCGGGAGAGACCCAGTACTTC. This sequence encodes CSIGELAGETQYF.